A selection of T cell receptor beta chains follows, all from one sample in a study of shared T cell receptors in the human thymus. Clones were read by immunoSEQ multiplex PCR, and TCRdb kept only the in-frame ones, dropping some. The table lists over 650,000 clones, around 87% of them singletons. This same sample was also part of a study on human thymus T cells.

Input material: thymocytes. The receptors stem from a boy under two years old with a congenital heart defect. The CDR3 runs from the conserved cysteine through the conserved F or W.

CASSVDRGSARSQSHTDTQYF,TRBV9
CASSSGSGRPYEQYF,TRBV5-6
CASSTSGRPCNEQFF,TRBV10-2
CASTKSGQNYEQYF,TRBV19
CASSLTSGSRYEQYF,TRBV5-6
CASSRDYLDEQFF,TRBV2
CASSPGLAGGGTDTQYF,TRBV5-1
CATSPGLAVKSAYEQYF,TRBV19
CASSLGGLQHNEQFF,TRBV7-2
CAWSPRSKDTLYEQYF,TRBV30
CASSFLDQPQHF,TRBV28
CASSYDRGRIVNTEAFF,TRBV5-6
CAWSRTGTASNEQFF,TRBV30
CASSDGEQYEQYF,TRBV6-1
CASSASGRVRSSYNEQFF,TRBV6-4
CASSLRGGQNTEAFF,TRBV5-4
CAISEEKTSADTQYF,TRBV10-3
CAWSTIQGSNSPLHF,TRBV30
CASIPRGPSNQPQHF,TRBV28
CASSLGPLDRAYGYTF,TRBV7-8
CATSRESGTSLPSYNEQFF,TRBV5-1
CASSKAEPGEGDEQYF,TRBV21-1
CASSQDTKDGPTYQETQYF,TRBV4-3
CASRHQGAYGYTF,TRBV28
CASSPVSGYEQYF,TRBV7-9
CASSCRQGDGNTIYF,TRBV6-5
CASSEWPEKDTQYF,TRBV10-1
CASSQASGSSYEQYF,TRBV5-1
CATSREGGTGDYEQYF,TRBV15
CAENGGDSPLHF,TRBV28
CASSQAYGANVLTF,TRBV14
CASSRGVAGRAGTDTQYF,TRBV5-4
CATSPRWGQGQTYEQYF,TRBV15
CASSLVGRQGAKNTEAFF,TRBV7-2
CASSPGLAGVSNTGELFF,TRBV7-2
CASSVDPTGRSEAFF,TRBV9
CASRTGLKQETQYF,TRBV6-1
CASSRAGGGNEQFF,TRBV11-2
CAAGRMETQYF,TRBV6-5
CASSQDRYEKLFF,TRBV4-2
CASSLGTSLELSYEQYF,TRBV7-6
CASSQETLNLKREGPGELFF,TRBV4-3
CASSSAGDSQDEQFF,TRBV5-4
CASSHRRAPGGYSNQPQHF,TRBV11-2
CASSPDPDRGATNEKLFF,TRBV19
CASSAGLSGGSDTQYF,TRBV9
CASSSLRRGNHYNEQFF,TRBV28
CASSPLDRVYEQYF,TRBV18
CASSERTGTYGYTF,TRBV25-1
CASSLDHPDTQYF,TRBV5-1
CAISDLVPSSYNEQFF,TRBV10-3
CASSFLYEAGGPNEQFF,TRBV27
CASSVVTGRYNSPLHF,TRBV9
CASSYVWTGYNSPLHF,TRBV6-6
CASSRAEAGTSGYNEQFF,TRBV19